A single sample gave rise to the 30 T cell receptor beta chains below, sequenced in a study of shared clonotypes between healthy human individuals. Terminally differentiated effector memory CD45RA+ cells were excluded from the naive CD8 cells, which were CD45RO-negative and positively selected for CCR7. Using immunoSEQ multiplex PCR, the repertoire was profiled, and TCRdb retains in-frame clones only, with some absent. The sample includes around 2,000,000 clones, approximately 95% of them seen just once. Material for sequencing was naive CD8+ T cells sorted from blood. These TCRs come from a man between 18 and 35 years old in good health.

V is TRBV21-1 and J is TRBJ1-2; TRBD1 is taken as the D call from the table, unchecked against the DNA. TRBV21-1 counts as a pseudogene. This CDR3 contains 20 residues. This CDR3 reads CASSKAKVGTGGICDYGYTF. CDR3 sequence (DNA): TGTGCCAGCAGCAAAGCTAAGGTGGGGACAGGGGGAATATGTGACTATGGCTACACCTTC.

For the CDR3, the DNA is TGTGCCAGCAGCTTAAGTGGTAGCGGAGGTGGGGAGACCCAGTACTTC. It translates to CASSLSGSGGGETQYF. V and J are TRBV7-3 and TRBJ2-5; possibly TRBD2 for D (6 bases). Germline loops: CDR1 SGHTA, CDR2 FQGTGA. The CDR3 totals 16 residues. Trimming took 1 base from V and 5 from J, leaving 17 bases between them.

The chain employs TRBV2 and TRBJ2-1; 8 bases align to TRBD1. The V gene end was trimmed by 5 bases and the J gene end by 4 bases; junction bases not matched to a gene: 7. The germline gives CDR1 SNHLY, CDR2 FYNNEI. The CDR3 loop spans 15 amino acids. DNA of the CDR3: TGTGCCAGCAGTTCGGTGGACAGGGCATACAATGAGCAGTTCTTC. Protein product: CASSSVDRAYNEQFF.

The chain recombines TRBV6-5 with TRBJ2-7; 8 positions agree with TRBD1. The V and J ends lost 0 bases and 5 bases, in that order; junction bases with no gene match: 3. CDR1 and CDR2 from the germline V gene are MNHEY and SVGAGI. The CDR3 length is 14 residues. The CDR3, as DNA: TGTGCCAGCAGTTACTCGGCAGGGGGCAACGAGCAGTACTTC. Its protein is CASSYSAGGNEQYF.

The chain links TRBV28 to TRBJ1-4; 11 positions agree with TRBD1. The CDR3 covers 16 residues. V lost 5 bases, J lost 6 bases, and 8 bases stayed unmatched. The germline V gene has CDR1 MDHEN and CDR2 SYDVKM. The CDR3, as DNA: TGTGCCAGCAGTCCACCCTGGGACAGGGGGGATGAAAAACTGTTTTTT. As protein: CASSPPWDRGDEKLFF.

This chain connects TRBV5-1 to TRBJ1-1; D is undetermined. CDR3 length: 14 residues. The germline V gene encodes CDR1 SGHRS and CDR2 YFSETQ. V dropped 9 bases and J dropped 1 base, with 16 bases sitting between them. This CDR3 is CATTGGWGNTEAFF. CDR3 in DNA: TGCGCCACCACGGGCGGTTGGGGGAACACTGAAGCTTTCTTT.

The chain carries TRBV11-2 and TRBJ2-2; D uncertain. Trimming stripped 3 bases from V and 4 bases from J, with 15 bases between. Germline V gene data show CDR1 as SGHAT and CDR2 as FQNNGV. The CDR3 sequence is 16 residues long. CDR3 nucleotide sequence: TGTGCCAGCAGCTTGGGGTCCGGAACCGGCACCGGGGAGCTGTTTTTT. Residues: CASSLGSGTGTGELFF.

The rearrangement links TRBV9 to TRBJ2-7; 7 bases are a match to TRBD1. From germline, CDR1 is SGDLS and CDR2 YYNGEE. CDR3 length: 14 residues. V trimming: 0 bases; J trimming: 3 bases; junction bases outside the gene matches: 3. CDR3 sequence (DNA): TGTGCCAGCAGCGTAGGGGACAGCAACTACGAGCAGTACTTC. Amino acids: CASSVGDSNYEQYF.

The gene calls are TRBV27 and TRBJ2-6; D not certain. This CDR3 is built from 17 residues. Trimming took off 0 bases at V and 4 bases at J, with 13 bases between the two ends. Germline-derived CDR1 and CDR2 are MNHEY and SMNVEV (reference sequence). CDR3 bases: TGTGCCAGCAGTTTATCGATTGGGGATGCCGGGGCCAACGTCCTGACTTTC. Its translation is CASSLSIGDAGANVLTF.

This chain uses TRBV5-1 with TRBJ1-2; 7 bases fit TRBD1. Looked up from germline, CDR1 is SGHRS and CDR2 is YFSETQ. Germline trimming cut 2 bases from V and 1 base from J; bases unmatched to any gene: 2. The CDR3 runs to 14 residues. The chain's CDR3 is CASSLTGDNYGYTF. In DNA form, the CDR3 reads TGCGCCAGCAGCTTAACAGGGGATAACTATGGCTACACCTTC.

V and J are TRBV4-1 and TRBJ2-7, with D unclear. Trimming took 5 bases from V and 3 from J, leaving 11 bases between them. CDR3 size: 13 residues. Germline values: CDR1 MGHRA, CDR2 YSYEKL. CDR3: CASSTSPNYEQYF. DNA for the CDR3: TGCGCCAGCAGCACCTCGCCTAACTACGAGCAGTACTTC.

This clone has more than one count but fewer than ten. V is TRBV6-1 and J is TRBJ1-5; 9 positions agree with TRBD1. This CDR3 is built from 15 residues. V lost 0 bases and J lost 7; bases outside the gene matches: 4. The germline CDR1 and CDR2 sequences are MNHNS and SASEGT. For the CDR3, the DNA is TGTGCCAGCAGTGAAGCAGTGACAGGGGGACAGCCCCAGCATTTT. Protein product: CASSEAVTGGQPQHF.

The chain recombines TRBV15 with TRBJ1-6, with D maybe TRBD1 (5 bases). V was shortened by 1 base and J by 9 bases, with 13 bases between the two germline ends. The CDR3 sequence is 15 residues long. Per the germline V gene, CDR1 is LNHNV and CDR2 is YYDKDF (reference sequence). CDR3 loop: CATSRARDWGSPLHF. The DNA for the CDR3 is TGTGCCACCAGCAGAGCCCGGGACTGGGGTTCACCCCTCCACTTT.

This rearrangement joins TRBV4-1 to TRBJ1-1; TRBD1 matches 7 bases. CDR3 length: 13 residues. CDR1 is MGHRA and CDR2 is YSYEKL in the germline V gene. The trim removed 0 bases at V and 8 bases at J, leaving 3 bases unmatched. The CDR3 DNA follows: TGCGCCAGCAGCCAAGATAAGGGGGCAGAAGCTTTCTTT. Residues: CASSQDKGAEAFF.

The V gene is TRBV10-3, the J gene TRBJ1-2, with unresolved D. V was trimmed by 9 bases and J by 5 bases, leaving 4 bases between them. Germline V gene lookup returns CDR1 ENHRY and CDR2 SYGVKD. The CDR3 totals 9 residues. The CDR3 bases are TGTGCCATGGTGTATGGCTACACCTTC. Encoded protein: CAMVYGYTF.

The CDR3 coding sequence is TGTGCCAGCAGCTTAGGGGCAGGGTTGCCCGGGGAGCTGTTTTTT. It yields the protein CASSLGAGLPGELFF. The chain combines TRBV7-9 with TRBJ2-2, with D possibly TRBD1 on 5 matching bases. The CDR3 is 15 amino acids. V was trimmed by 1 base and J by 6 bases, leaving 12 bases between them. Germline CDR1 SEHNR, CDR2 FQNEAQ (reference sequence).

The V and J genes are TRBV2 and TRBJ2-1; TRBD2 matches at 14 bases. Germline V gives CDR1 SNHLY, CDR2 FYNNEI. This CDR3 comprises 15 residues. The junction had 11 bases not matched to a gene; V was cut back by 5 bases and J by 14 bases. In DNA form, the CDR3 reads TGTGCCAGCAGTCAACCCGGGACTAGCGGGGGCCCAGAGTTCTTC. Encoded protein: CASSQPGTSGGPEFF.

V and J are TRBV9 and TRBJ2-5, with D perhaps assigned TRBD1 or TRBD2 (5 bases each). Germline V gene sequence: CDR1 SGDLS, CDR2 YYNGEE. V lost 5 bases and J 3 bases, leaving 11 bases between the germline ends. There are 13 residues in the CDR3. For the CDR3, the DNA is TGTGCCAGCAGGGCCTTGGGGGAAGAGACCCAGTACTTC. It translates to CASRALGEETQYF.

The V and J genes are TRBV19 and TRBJ2-7, with TRBD2 matching over 10 bases. CDR3 size: 15 residues. Trimming at V came to 5 bases and at J to 3 bases, leaving 7 bases not matched to a gene. Looked up from germline, CDR1 is LNHDA and CDR2 is SQIVND (reference sequence). CDR3 bases: TGTGCCAGTAGTCCAATAGCGGGAGGCCGCTACGAGCAGTACTTC. Its translation: CASSPIAGGRYEQYF.

Here the CDR3 DNA reads TGTGCCAGCAGCTCAGTTCACAATGAGCAGTTCTTC. Protein sequence: CASSSVHNEQFF. V and J are TRBV7-9 and TRBJ2-1; D gene unclear. The CDR3 spans 12 residues. V dropped 4 bases and J dropped 5 bases, with 6 bases sitting between them. Germline V gene data show CDR1 as SEHNR and CDR2 as FQNEAQ (reference sequence).

Only one count was recorded for this clone. The chain joins TRBV7-8 to TRBJ1-3; no reliable D call. V was trimmed by 2 bases and J by 3 bases, leaving 17 bases between them. Germline V lookup: CDR1 SGHVS, CDR2 FQNEAQ. The CDR3 is 17 amino acids. The CDR3 here is CASSLRVQASSGNTIYF. The CDR3 DNA sequence: TGTGCCAGCAGCTTAAGGGTGCAGGCAAGCAGTGGAAACACCATATATTTT. The entire variable domain, with the rest obtained from reference TRBV7-8 and TRBJ1-3, is as follows: GAGVSQSPRYKVAKRGQDVALRCDPISGHVSLFWYQQALGQGPEFLTYFQNEAQLDKSGLPSDRFFAERPEGSVSTLKIQRTQQEDSAVYLCASSLRVQASSGNTIYFGEGSWLTVV.

The CDR3 loop reads CAWSARRKQGYEQFF. Here the CDR3 DNA reads TGTGCCTGGAGTGCCCGACGGAAACAGGGTTATGAGCAGTTCTTC. This chain connects TRBV30 to TRBJ2-1; TRBD1 is a possible D gene (6 bases). The germline V gene encodes CDR1 GTSNPN and CDR2 SVGIG (reference sequence). V was trimmed by 1 base and J by 8 bases, leaving 18 bases between them. The CDR3 spans 15 residues.

The chain is built from TRBV9 and TRBJ1-2; D is unresolved. The CDR3 totals 13 residues. Germline CDR1 reads SGDLS; CDR2 reads YYNGEE. Trimming removed 3 bases at V and 2 bases at J, with 8 bases between. The CDR3 loop is CASSGSENYGYTF. The CDR3 region has the DNA TGTGCCAGCAGCGGATCTGAGAACTATGGCTACACCTTC.

This chain joins TRBV7-9 and TRBJ1-5; TRBD1 might be the D (5 bases). This CDR3 has 14 residues. Germline V gene lookup returns CDR1 SEHNR and CDR2 FQNEAQ (reference sequence). Trimming left V 5 bases short and J 1 base short, with 9 bases between. CDR3 nucleotide sequence: TGTGCCAGCAGCCGGGACTTCAGCAATCAGCCCCAGCATTTT. It codes for CASSRDFSNQPQHF.

CDR3 amino acids: CAWSVQGEAYEQYF. For the CDR3, the DNA is TGTGCCTGGAGTGTGCAGGGTGAGGCCTACGAGCAGTACTTC. The rearrangement joins TRBV30 to TRBJ2-7, with TRBD1 as a possible D gene (5 bases). The CDR3 runs 14 residues. Looked up from germline, CDR1 is GTSNPN and CDR2 is SVGIG (reference sequence). Trimming removed 0 bases from V and 2 bases from J, with 11 bases in between.

The rearrangement joins TRBV6-6 to TRBJ2-1, with 8 bases fitting TRBD1. CDR3 length equals 13 residues. The V gene's germline CDR1 is MNHNY and CDR2 SVGAGI (reference sequence). Trimming at V came to 5 bases and at J to 8 bases, leaving 5 bases not matched to a gene. The CDR3 DNA reads TGTGCCAGCAGTCCGGACAGGGTGCATGAGCAGTTCTTC. This gives the protein CASSPDRVHEQFF.

On this clone itself: Other DNA sequences in this specimen translate into the identical CDR3. V usage is TRBV7-9 and J usage is TRBJ2-7, with D unresolved. CDR1 and CDR2 from the germline V gene are SEHNR and FQNEAQ (reference sequence). V shed 4 bases and J shed 4 bases, with 5 bases lying between them. This CDR3 spans 11 amino acids. In nucleotides, the CDR3 is TGTGCCAGCAGCTCAATTTACGAGCAGTACTTC. Its translation is CASSSIYEQYF. Supplemented by reference TRBV7-9 and TRBJ2-7, the full variable domain reads DTGVSQNPRHKITKRGQNVTFRCDPISEHNRLYWYRQTLGQGPEFLTYFQNEAQLEKSRLLSDRFSAERPKGSFSTLEIQRTEQGDSAMYLCASSSIYEQYFGPGTRLTVT.

This chain connects TRBV5-8 to TRBJ1-4, with D uncertain. The CDR3 runs 17 residues. The germline V gene encodes CDR1 SGHTS and CDR2 YDEGEE. The V gene lost 0 bases and the J gene lost 0 bases, with 12 bases spanning the gap. This CDR3 reads CASSLEARYATNEKLFF. CDR3 sequence (DNA): TGTGCCAGCAGCTTGGAGGCGAGATACGCAACTAATGAAAAACTGTTTTTT.

This chain links TRBV11-2 with TRBJ1-1, with D hard to call. The CDR3 loop spans 15 amino acids. With 1 base removed from V and 4 bases from J, the gap between germline ends came to 13 bases. Germline CDR1 is SGHAT and CDR2 is FQNNGV. The CDR3 bases are TGTGCCAGCAGCTTAGGGGCAGGATTTATCACTGAAGCTTTCTTT. As protein: CASSLGAGFITEAFF.

This chain links TRBV4-3 with TRBJ2-3; D might be TRBD2 (6 bases). With 3 bases removed from V and 0 bases from J, the gap between germline ends came to 25 bases. CDR1 and CDR2 from the germline V gene are LGHNA and YSLEER. The length of the CDR3 is 20 residues. The CDR3 loop reads CASSQGSAGFLLSSTDTQYF. The CDR3 bases are TGCGCCAGCAGCCAGGGGTCAGCGGGCTTCTTACTTTCTAGCACAGATACGCAGTATTTT.